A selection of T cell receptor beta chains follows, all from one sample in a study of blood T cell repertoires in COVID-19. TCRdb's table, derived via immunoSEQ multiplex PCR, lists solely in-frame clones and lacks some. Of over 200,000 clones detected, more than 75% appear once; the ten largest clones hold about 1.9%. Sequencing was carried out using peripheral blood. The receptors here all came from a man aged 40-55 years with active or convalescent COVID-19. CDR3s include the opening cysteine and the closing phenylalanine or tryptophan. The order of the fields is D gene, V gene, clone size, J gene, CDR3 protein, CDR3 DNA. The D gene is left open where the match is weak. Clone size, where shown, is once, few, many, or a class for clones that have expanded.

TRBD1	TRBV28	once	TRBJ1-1	CASRTDRGWTEAFF	TGTGCCAGCAGAACTGACAGGGGATGGACTGAAGCTTTCTTT
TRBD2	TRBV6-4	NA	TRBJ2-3	CASSDFSSGNTQYF	TGTGCCAGCAGTGACTTCAGCAGCGGGAATACGCAGTATTTT
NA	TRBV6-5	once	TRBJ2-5	CASREVGGIQETQYF	TGTGCCAGCAGGGAGGTGGGCGGTATTCAAGAGACCCAGTACTTC
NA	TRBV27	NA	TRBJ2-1	CASSPQGYNEQFF	TGTGCCAGCAGTCCACAGGGCTACAATGAGCAGTTCTTC
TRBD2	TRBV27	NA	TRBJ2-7	CASSFGGGGNYEQYF	TGTGCCAGCAGTTTCGGCGGGGGAGGAAACTACGAGCAGTACTTC
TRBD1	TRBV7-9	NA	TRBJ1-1	CASSLGDRAYTEAFF	TGTGCCAGCAGCTTAGGGGACAGGGCCTACACTGAAGCTTTCTTT
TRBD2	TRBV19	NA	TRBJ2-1	CASRAPGLAGGHIHYNEQFF	TGTGCCAGTCGGGCTCCGGGACTAGCGGGAGGACACATTCACTACAATGAGCAGTTCTTC
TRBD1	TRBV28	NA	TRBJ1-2	CASSFWQGAGYGYTF	TGTGCCAGCAGTTTTTGGCAGGGGGCAGGCTATGGCTACACCTTC
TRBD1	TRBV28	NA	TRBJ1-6	CASSLFTGENSPLHF	TGTGCCAGCAGTTTATTCACAGGGGAAAATTCACCCCTCCACTTT
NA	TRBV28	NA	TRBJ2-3	CASSSTDTQYF	TGTGCCAGCTCGTCCACAGATACGCAGTATTTT
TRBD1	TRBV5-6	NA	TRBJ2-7	CASSLGQGSYEQYF	TGTGCCAGCAGCTTGGGACAGGGCTCCTACGAGCAGTACTTC
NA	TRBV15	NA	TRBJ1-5	CATSRDSSRDQPQHF	TGTGCCACCAGCAGAGATTCCAGTCGGGATCAGCCCCAGCATTTT
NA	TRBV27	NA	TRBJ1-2	CASSFRWQGYGYTF	TGTGCCAGCAGTTTTCGATGGCAGGGTTATGGCTACACCTTC
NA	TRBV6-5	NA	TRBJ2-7	CASTFRATYEQYF	TGTGCCAGCACCTTCAGGGCCACCTACGAGCAGTACTTC
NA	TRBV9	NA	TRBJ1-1	CASSPGSNFPEAFF	TGTGCCAGCAGCCCGGGTTCGAATTTCCCTGAAGCTTTCTTT
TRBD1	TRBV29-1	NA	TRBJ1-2	CSVQQGQLNYGYTF	TGCAGCGTCCAACAGGGACAGCTTAACTATGGCTACACCTTC
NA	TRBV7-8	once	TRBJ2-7	CASSSAPGLSYEQYF	TGTGCCAGCAGCTCCGCCCCAGGGTTATCCTACGAGCAGTACTTC
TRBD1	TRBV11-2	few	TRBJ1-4	CASSPGTGGGEKLFF	TGTGCCAGCAGCCCAGGGACAGGCGGCGGTGAAAAACTGTTTTTT
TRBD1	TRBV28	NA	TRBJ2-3	CASSFGTGDTDTQYF	TGTGCCAGCAGTTTCGGGACAGGGGACACAGATACGCAGTATTTT
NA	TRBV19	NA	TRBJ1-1	CASSIRFDTEAFF	TGTGCCAGTAGTATCCGGTTTGACACTGAAGCTTTCTTT
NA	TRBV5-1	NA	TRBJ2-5	CASSGDSQETQYF	TGCGCCAGCAGCGGTGACAGCCAAGAGACCCAGTACTTC
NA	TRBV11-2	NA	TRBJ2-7	CASSSTGTAYEQYF	TGTGCCAGCAGCTCCACCGGGACTGCCTACGAGCAGTACTTC
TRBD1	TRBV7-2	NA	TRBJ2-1	CASSSPGQHNEQFF	TGTGCCAGCAGCTCTCCGGGACAGCACAATGAGCAGTTCTTC
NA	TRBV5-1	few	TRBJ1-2	CASSPETGTIRGYTF	TGCGCCAGCAGCCCAGAAACCGGGACAATCCGTGGCTACACCTTC
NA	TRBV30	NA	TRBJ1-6	CAWIEQGTFLPLHF	TGTGCCTGGATTGAGCAGGGAACTTTTTTACCCCTCCACTTT
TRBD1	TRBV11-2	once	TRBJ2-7	CASSFTGGAEQYF	TGTGCCAGCAGCTTTACAGGGGGCGCCGAGCAGTACTTC
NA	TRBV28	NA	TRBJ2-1	CASSSGSGSYNEQFF	TGTGCCAGCAGTTCAGGGTCTGGGTCCTACAATGAGCAGTTCTTC
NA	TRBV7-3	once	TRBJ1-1	CASSSGTEAFF	TGTGCCAGCAGCTCGGGTACTGAAGCTTTCTTT
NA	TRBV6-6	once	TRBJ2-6	CASSYDSSGANVLTF	TGTGCCAGCAGTTACGATAGCTCTGGGGCCAACGTCCTGACTTTC
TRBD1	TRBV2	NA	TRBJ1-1	CASSGQGAWYTEAFF	TGTGCCAGCAGTGGACAGGGGGCTTGGTACACTGAAGCTTTCTTT
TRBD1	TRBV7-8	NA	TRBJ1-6	CASSPHILPGGGSPLHF	TGTGCCAGCAGCCCACACATCCTGCCAGGGGGCGGTTCACCCCTCCACTTT